This T cell receptor (beta chain) stems from a study of shared clonotypes between healthy human individuals. As for the study in general: Three plates each covered CD4 naive and memory; CD8 naive two, CD8 memory one.

Clones were sequenced by immunoSEQ multiplex PCR, and TCRdb holds only the in-frame ones, with some missing. Of approximately 2,300,000 clones in the sample, 80% to 95% were seen once. Study conclusions and caveats: The study found lower generation probabilities in non-shared clonotypes than in those shared by all four donors. Rarefaction analysis demonstrated incomplete sorted-subset sequencing notwithstanding large depth.

A note on this clone: Its cognate antigen is unknown. Additional DNA sequences in this sample encode the identical CDR3.

V shed 6 bases and J shed 5 bases, with 11 bases lying between them. The CDR3 spans 13 residues. The germline V gene has CDR1 KGHSH and CDR2 LQKENI. The chain recombines TRBV18 with TRBJ1-5; the D gene is possibly TRBD1 (5 bases). The source of this sequence is a man younger than 30 in good health. Some clones in this sample may be carry-over from other donors' samples. Source material: naive CD4+ T cells from PBMCs. Specified subset: CD45RA+ positively selected. The CDR3, as DNA: TGTGCCAGCTCCCCAGGGAGAGATCAGCCCCAGCATTTT. This encodes CASSPGRDQPQHF.